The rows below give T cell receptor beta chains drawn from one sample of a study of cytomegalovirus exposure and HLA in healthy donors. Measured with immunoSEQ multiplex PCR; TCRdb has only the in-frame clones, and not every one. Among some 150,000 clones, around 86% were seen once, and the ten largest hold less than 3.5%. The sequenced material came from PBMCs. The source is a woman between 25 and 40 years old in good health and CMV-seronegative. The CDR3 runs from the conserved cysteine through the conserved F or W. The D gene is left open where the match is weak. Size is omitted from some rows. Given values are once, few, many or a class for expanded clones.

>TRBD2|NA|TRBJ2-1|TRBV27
CASSLRGTSSYNEQFF
TGTGCCAGCAGTTTACGAGGGACTAGTTCGTACAATGAGCAGTTCTTC
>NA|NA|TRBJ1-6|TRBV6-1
CASSTQGIRNSPLHF
TGTGCCAGCAGTACGCAGGGTATCCGCAATTCACCCCTCCACTTT
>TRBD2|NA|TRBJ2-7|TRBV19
CASSMTSGRLTYEQYF
TGTGCCAGTAGTATGACTAGCGGGAGGCTTACCTACGAGCAGTACTTC
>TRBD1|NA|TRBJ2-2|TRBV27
CASSSGQGWTGELFF
TGTGCCAGCAGTTCGGGACAGGGATGGACCGGGGAGCTGTTTTTT
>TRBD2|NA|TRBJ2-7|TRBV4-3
CASSQSSAGVIYEQYF
TGCGCCAGCAGCCAAAGCTCCGCGGGGGTGATATACGAGCAGTACTTC
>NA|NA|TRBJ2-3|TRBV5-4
CASSPSGFTTDTQYF
TGTGCCAGCAGCCCCAGCGGGTTTACGACAGATACGCAGTATTTT
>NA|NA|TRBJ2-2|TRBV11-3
CASSDIRNTGELFF
TGTGCCAGCAGCGATATCAGGAACACCGGGGAGCTGTTTTTT
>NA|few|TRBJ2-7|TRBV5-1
CASSLATDRAYEQYF
TGCGCCAGCAGCTTGGCTACAGACCGAGCCTACGAGCAGTACTTC
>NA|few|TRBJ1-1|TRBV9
CASSVAMNTEAFF
TGTGCCAGCAGCGTAGCAATGAACACTGAAGCTTTCTTT
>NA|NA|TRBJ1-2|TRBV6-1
CASSEWLTYTF
TGTGCCAGCAGTGAATGGTTGACATACACCTTC
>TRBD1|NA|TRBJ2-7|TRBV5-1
CASSSRTGEYEQYF
TGCGCCAGCAGCAGCCGGACAGGGGAGTACGAGCAGTACTTC
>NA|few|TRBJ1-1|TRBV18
CASSPSGGVETEAFF
TGTGCCAGCTCACCTTCGGGGGGGGTAGAGACTGAAGCTTTCTTT
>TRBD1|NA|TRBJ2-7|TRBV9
CASSDGDSLAYEQYF
TGTGCCAGCAGCGACGGGGACAGCTTGGCCTACGAGCAGTACTTC
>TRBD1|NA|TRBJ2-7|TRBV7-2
CASRPAGGRYEQYF
TGTGCCAGCAGGCCGGCAGGGGGCCGGTACGAGCAGTACTTC
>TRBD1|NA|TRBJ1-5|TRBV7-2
CASSLRQGGQPQHF
TGTGCCAGCAGCTTAAGACAGGGAGGTCAGCCCCAGCATTTT
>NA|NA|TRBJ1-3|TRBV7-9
CSSSLPISGGDGNTIYF
TGTTCCAGCAGCTTACCCATTTCGGGGGGCGACGGAAACACCATATATTTT
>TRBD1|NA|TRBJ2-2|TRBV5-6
CASSSGTGGPGELFF
TGTGCCAGCAGCTCCGGGACAGGGGGCCCCGGGGAGCTGTTTTTT
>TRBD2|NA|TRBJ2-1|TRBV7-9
CASSSGLAGDNEQFF
TGTGCCAGCAGCTCGGGACTAGCGGGTGACAATGAGCAGTTCTTC
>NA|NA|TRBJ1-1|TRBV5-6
CASSLGLRPNTEAFF
TGTGCCAGCAGCTTGGGCCTGAGGCCTAACACTGAAGCTTTCTTT
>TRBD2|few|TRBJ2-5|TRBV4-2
CASSQVETSGGAETQYF
TGTGCCAGCAGCCAAGTTGAAACTAGCGGGGGGGCGGAGACCCAGTACTTC
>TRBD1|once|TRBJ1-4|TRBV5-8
CASSIGTAQQYEKLFF
TGTGCCAGCAGCATAGGGACAGCGCAACAATATGAAAAACTGTTTTTT
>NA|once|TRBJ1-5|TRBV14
CASSQVGGSDQPQHF
TGTGCCAGCAGCCAAGTCGGGGGTTCCGATCAGCCCCAGCATTTT
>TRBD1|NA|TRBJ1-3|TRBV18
CASSLPDRAASGNTIYF
TGTGCCAGCTCACTCCCGGACAGGGCCGCTTCTGGAAACACCATATATTTT
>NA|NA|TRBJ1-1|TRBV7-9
CSSSSGQVEAFF
TGTTCCAGCAGCTCAGGACAAGTGGAAGCTTTCTTT
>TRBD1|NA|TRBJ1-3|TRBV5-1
CASSLAGDRPNTIYF
TGCGCCAGCAGCTTGGCCGGGGACAGGCCAAACACCATATATTTT
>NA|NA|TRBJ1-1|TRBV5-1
CASSYQGGEAFF
TGCGCCAGCAGCTATCAGGGCGGTGAAGCTTTCTTT
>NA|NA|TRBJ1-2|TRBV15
CATSNSTHYGYTF
TGTGCCACCAGCAATAGCACCCACTATGGCTACACCTTC
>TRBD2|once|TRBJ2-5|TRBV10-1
CASSAASGSQETQYF
TGCGCCAGCAGTGCGGCTAGCGGGAGCCAAGAGACCCAGTACTTC
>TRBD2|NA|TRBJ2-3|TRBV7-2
CASSLRGGPGTGTDTQYF
TGTGCCAGCAGCTTACGGGGGGGGCCAGGGACGGGGACAGATACGCAGTATTTT
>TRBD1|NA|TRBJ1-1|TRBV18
CASSSGQGPVNTEAFF
TGTGCCAGCTCATCGGGACAGGGACCGGTGAACACTGAAGCTTTCTTT
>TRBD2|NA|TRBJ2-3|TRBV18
CASSPGLAGSGNTDTQYF
TGTGCCAGCTCACCGGGACTAGCGGGATCGGGGAACACAGATACGCAGTATTTT
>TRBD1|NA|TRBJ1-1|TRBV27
CASSLLTGGENTEAFF
TGTGCCAGCAGTTTATTGACAGGGGGTGAGAACACTGAAGCTTTCTTT
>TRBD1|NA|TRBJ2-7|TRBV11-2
CASSFSGGSRSYEQYF
TGTGCCAGCAGCTTTTCAGGGGGTTCGAGGTCCTACGAGCAGTACTTC
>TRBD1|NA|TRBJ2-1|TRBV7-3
CASSFDRGNEQFF
TGTGCCAGCAGCTTCGACAGGGGAAATGAGCAGTTCTTC
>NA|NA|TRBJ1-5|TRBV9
CASSVGAGDQPQHF
TGTGCCAGCAGCGTAGGGGCAGGGGATCAGCCCCAGCATTTT
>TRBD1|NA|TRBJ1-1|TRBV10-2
CASSESGTGGAWVTEAFF
TGCGCCAGCAGTGAGTCCGGGACAGGGGGCGCTTGGGTCACTGAAGCTTTCTTT
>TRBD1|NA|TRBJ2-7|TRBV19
CASSDQGVYEQYF
TGTGCCAGTAGTGACCAGGGGGTCTACGAGCAGTACTTC
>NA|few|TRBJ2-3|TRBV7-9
CASTNRRADTDTQYF
TGTGCCAGCACTAACCGAAGAGCGGATACAGATACGCAGTATTTT
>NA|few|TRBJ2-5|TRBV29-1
CSGGQSPQETQYF
TGCAGCGGTGGACAGTCGCCCCAAGAGACCCAGTACTTC
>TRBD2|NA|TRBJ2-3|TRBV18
CASSPTSVERTRWDTQYF
TGTGCCAGCTCACCGACTAGCGTGGAGAGAACCAGGTGGGATACGCAGTATTTT
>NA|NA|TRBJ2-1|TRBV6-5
CASSYGRPLVGNEQFF
TGTGCCAGCAGTTACGGTCGGCCCCTAGTTGGGAATGAGCAGTTCTTC
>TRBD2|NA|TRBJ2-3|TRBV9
CASSPEGGSGGTDTQYF
TGTGCCAGCAGCCCAGAGGGTGGTAGCGGGGGCACAGATACGCAGTATTTT
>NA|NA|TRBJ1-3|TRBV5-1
CASSSASSGNTIYF
TGCGCCAGCAGTTCCGCTAGCTCTGGAAACACCATATATTTT
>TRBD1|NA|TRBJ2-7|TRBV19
CASSGQETYEQYF
TGTGCCAGTAGTGGACAGGAGACCTACGAGCAGTACTTC
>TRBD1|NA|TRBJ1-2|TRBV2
CASSRDRGVGYTF
TGTGCCAGCAGCCGGGACAGGGGGGTCGGCTACACCTTC
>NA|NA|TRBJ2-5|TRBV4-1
CASSQELAPKGETQYF
TGCGCCAGCAGCCAAGAATTGGCCCCAAAGGGGGAGACCCAGTACTTC
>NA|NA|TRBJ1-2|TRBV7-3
CASSPQGDAFEGYTF
TGTGCCAGCAGCCCACAGGGAGACGCGTTTGAGGGCTACACCTTC
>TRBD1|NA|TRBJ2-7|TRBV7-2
CASSLGTGRYEQYF
TGTGCCAGCAGCTTAGGGACAGGGAGGTACGAGCAGTACTTC
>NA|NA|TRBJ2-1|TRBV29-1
CSGRQVNEQFF
TGCAGCGGTAGACAGGTTAATGAGCAGTTCTTC
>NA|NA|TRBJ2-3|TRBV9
CASSVASPDTQYF
TGTGCCAGCAGCGTAGCTTCCCCAGATACGCAGTATTTT
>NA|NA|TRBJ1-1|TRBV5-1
CASSLGSGKAFF
TGCGCCAGCAGCTTGGGTTCGGGTAAAGCTTTCTTT
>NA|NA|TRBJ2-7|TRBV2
CASSVRGLSSEQYF
TGTGCCAGCAGTGTGAGAGGACTCAGCTCCGAGCAGTACTTC
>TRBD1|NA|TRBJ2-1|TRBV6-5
CASKSTGGPYNEQFF
TGTGCCAGCAAGTCAACAGGGGGCCCCTACAATGAGCAGTTCTTC
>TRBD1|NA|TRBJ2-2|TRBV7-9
CASSLVTGVAGELFF
TGTGCCAGCAGCTTAGTTACAGGGGTCGCGGGGGAGCTGTTTTTT
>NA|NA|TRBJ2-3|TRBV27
CASSLWPPAGSQVDTQYF
TGTGCCAGCAGTTTATGGCCCCCGGCGGGAAGTCAGGTAGATACGCAGTATTTT